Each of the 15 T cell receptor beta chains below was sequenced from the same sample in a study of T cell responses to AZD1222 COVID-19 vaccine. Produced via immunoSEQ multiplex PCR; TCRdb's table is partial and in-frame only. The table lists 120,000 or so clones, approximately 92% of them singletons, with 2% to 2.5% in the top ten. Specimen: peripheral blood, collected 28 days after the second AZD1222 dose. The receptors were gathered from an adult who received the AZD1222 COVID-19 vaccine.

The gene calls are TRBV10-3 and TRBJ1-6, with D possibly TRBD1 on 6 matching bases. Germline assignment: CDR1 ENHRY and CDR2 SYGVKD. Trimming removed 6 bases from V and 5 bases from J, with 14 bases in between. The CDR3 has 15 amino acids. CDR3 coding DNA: TGTGCCATCAGGACCGGGGGCGGGGATAATTCACCCCTCCACTTT. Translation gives CAIRTGGGDNSPLHF.

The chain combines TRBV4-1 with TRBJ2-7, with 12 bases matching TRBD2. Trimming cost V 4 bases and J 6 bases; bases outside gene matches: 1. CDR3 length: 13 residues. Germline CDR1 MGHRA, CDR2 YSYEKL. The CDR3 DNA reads TGCGCCAGCAGCCCGGGACTAGCGGGCGAGCAGTACTTC. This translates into CASSPGLAGEQYF.

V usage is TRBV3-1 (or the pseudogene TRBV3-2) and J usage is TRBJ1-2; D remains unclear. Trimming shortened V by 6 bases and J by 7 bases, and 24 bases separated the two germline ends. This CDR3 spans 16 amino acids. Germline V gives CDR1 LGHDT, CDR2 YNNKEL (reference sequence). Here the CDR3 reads CASSRSVLQARAGYTF. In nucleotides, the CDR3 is TGTGCCAGCAGTCGATCCGTGCTCCAGGCCCGAGCTGGCTACACCTTC.

CDR3 coding DNA: TGTGCCAGCAGCCCAGGGACAGAGCCTAACGTCCTGACTTTC. Translation gives CASSPGTEPNVLTF. The chain joins TRBV7-2 to TRBJ2-6, with 7 bases matching TRBD1. Germline CDR1 SGHTA, CDR2 FQGNSA. The CDR3 totals 14 residues. J was trimmed by 10 bases and V by 5 bases; bases with no gene match: 8.

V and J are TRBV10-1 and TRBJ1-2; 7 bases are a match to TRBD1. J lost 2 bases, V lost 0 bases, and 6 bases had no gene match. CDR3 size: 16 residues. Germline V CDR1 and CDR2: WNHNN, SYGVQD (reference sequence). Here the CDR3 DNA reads TGCGCCAGCAGTGAGTCCCCGACAGGGCTAAACTATGGCTACACCTTC. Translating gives CASSESPTGLNYGYTF.

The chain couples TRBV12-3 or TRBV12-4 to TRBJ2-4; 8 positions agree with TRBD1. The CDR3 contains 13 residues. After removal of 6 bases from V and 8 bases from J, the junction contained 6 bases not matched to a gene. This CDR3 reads CASRADRVDIQYF. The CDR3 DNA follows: TGTGCCAGCAGGGCGGACAGGGTGGACATTCAGTACTTC.

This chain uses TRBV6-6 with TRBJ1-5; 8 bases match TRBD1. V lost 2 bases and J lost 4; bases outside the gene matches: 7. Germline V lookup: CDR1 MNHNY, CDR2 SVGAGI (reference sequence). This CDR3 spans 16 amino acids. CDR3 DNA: TGTGCCAGCAGTTACGCCGGACAGGGATTTAATCAGCCCCAGCATTTT. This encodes CASSYAGQGFNQPQHF.

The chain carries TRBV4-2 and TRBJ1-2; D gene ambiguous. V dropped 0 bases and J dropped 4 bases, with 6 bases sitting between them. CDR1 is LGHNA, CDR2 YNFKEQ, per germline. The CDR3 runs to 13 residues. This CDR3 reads CASSQEGFYGYTF. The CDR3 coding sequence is TGTGCCAGCAGCCAAGAAGGGTTCTATGGCTACACCTTC.

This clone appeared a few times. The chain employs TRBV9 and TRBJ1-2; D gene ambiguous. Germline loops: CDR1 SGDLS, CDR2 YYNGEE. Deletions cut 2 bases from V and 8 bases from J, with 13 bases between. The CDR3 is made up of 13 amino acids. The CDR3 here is CASSVQETGGYTF. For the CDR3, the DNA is TGTGCCAGCAGCGTGCAGGAGACGGGAGGCTACACCTTC.

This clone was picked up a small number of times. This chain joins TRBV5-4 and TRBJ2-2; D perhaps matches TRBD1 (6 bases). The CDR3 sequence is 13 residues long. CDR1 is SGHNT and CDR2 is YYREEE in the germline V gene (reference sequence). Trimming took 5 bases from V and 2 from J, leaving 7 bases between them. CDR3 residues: CASRDRNTGELFF. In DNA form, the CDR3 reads TGTGCCAGCAGGGACAGAAACACCGGGGAGCTGTTTTTT.

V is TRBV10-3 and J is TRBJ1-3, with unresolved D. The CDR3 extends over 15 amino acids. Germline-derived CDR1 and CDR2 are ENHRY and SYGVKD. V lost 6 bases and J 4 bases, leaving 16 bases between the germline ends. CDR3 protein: CAISSDRVGGNTIYF. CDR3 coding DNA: TGTGCCATCAGCTCCGACCGGGTCGGAGGAAACACCATATATTTT.

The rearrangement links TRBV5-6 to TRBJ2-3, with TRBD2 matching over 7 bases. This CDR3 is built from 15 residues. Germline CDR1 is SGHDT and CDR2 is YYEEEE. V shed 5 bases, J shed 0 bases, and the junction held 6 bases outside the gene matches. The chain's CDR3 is CASRGLAASTDTQYF. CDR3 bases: TGTGCCAGCAGAGGGCTAGCGGCTAGCACAGATACGCAGTATTTT.

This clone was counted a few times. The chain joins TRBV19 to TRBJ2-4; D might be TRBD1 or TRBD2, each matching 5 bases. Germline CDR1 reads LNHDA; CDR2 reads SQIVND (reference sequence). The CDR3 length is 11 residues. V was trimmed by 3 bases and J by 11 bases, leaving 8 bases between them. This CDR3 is CASSMGDVQYF. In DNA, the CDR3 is TGTGCCAGTAGTATGGGGGATGTTCAGTACTTC.

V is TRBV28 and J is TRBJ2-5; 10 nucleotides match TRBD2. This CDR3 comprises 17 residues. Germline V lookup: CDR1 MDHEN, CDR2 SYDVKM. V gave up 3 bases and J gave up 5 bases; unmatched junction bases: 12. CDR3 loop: CASSLRTFSGGMETQYF. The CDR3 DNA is TGTGCCAGCAGTTTGAGGACGTTTAGCGGGGGGATGGAGACCCAGTACTTC.

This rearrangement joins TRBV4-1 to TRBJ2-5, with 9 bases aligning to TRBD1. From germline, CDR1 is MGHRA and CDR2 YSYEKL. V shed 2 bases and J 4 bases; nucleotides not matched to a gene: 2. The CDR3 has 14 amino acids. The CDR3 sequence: CASSQPDRGETQYF. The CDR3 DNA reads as TGCGCCAGCAGCCAACCGGACAGGGGAGAGACCCAGTACTTC.